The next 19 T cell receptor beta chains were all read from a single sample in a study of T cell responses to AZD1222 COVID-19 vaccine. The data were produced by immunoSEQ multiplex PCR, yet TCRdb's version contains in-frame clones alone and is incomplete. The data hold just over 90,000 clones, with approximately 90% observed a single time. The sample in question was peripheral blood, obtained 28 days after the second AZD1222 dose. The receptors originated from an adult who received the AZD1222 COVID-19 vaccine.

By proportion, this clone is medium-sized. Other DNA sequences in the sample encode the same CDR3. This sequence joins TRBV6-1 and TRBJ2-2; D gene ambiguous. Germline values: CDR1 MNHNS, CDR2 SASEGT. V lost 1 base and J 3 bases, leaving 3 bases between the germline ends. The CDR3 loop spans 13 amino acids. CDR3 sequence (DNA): TGTGCCAGCAGTGAAGGGGACACCGGGGAGCTGTTTTTT. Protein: CASSEGDTGELFF.

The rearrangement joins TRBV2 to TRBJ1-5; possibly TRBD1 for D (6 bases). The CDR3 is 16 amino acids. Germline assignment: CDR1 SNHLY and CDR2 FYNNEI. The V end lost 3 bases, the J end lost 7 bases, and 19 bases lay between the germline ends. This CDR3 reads CASSETDRLLGQPQHF. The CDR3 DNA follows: TGTGCCAGCAGTGAGACCGACAGGCTTTTGGGGCAGCCCCAGCATTTT.

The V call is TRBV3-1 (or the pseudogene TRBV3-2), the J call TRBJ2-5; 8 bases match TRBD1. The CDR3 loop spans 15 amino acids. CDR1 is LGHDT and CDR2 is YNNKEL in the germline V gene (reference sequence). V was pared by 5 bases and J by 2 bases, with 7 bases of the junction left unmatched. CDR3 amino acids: CASSNWDRQQETQYF. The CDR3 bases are TGTGCCAGCAGCAATTGGGACAGGCAACAAGAGACCCAGTACTTC.

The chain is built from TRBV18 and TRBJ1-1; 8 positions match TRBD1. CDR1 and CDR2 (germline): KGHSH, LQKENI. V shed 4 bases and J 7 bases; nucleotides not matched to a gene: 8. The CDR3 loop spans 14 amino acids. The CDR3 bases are TGTGCCAGCTCACTAACGTGGGGACAGGATGAAGCTTTCTTT. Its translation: CASSLTWGQDEAFF.

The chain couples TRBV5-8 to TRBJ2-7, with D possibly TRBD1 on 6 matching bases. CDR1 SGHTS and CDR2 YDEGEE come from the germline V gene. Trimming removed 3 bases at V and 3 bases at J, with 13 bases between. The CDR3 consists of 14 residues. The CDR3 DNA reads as TGTGCCAGCAGCTCGACCGGGACAAGCTACGAGCAGTACTTC. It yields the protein CASSSTGTSYEQYF.

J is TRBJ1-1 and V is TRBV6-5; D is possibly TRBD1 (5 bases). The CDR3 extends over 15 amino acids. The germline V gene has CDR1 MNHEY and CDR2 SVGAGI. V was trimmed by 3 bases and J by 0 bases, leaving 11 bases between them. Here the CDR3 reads CASSYEEGMNTEAFF. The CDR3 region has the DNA TGTGCCAGCAGTTATGAGGAGGGGATGAACACTGAAGCTTTCTTT.

The DNA of the CDR3 is TGTGCCAGCAGTGATCGGTTTGGACAGGGAATTAATTTCTATAATTCACCCCTCCACTTT. It yields the protein CASSDRFGQGINFYNSPLHF. The chain is built from TRBV6-1 and TRBJ1-6; TRBD1 aligns across 8 bases. Germline V CDR1 and CDR2: MNHNS, SASEGT. The CDR3 consists of 20 residues. The junction had 16 bases not matched to a gene; V was cut back by 3 bases and J by 3 bases.

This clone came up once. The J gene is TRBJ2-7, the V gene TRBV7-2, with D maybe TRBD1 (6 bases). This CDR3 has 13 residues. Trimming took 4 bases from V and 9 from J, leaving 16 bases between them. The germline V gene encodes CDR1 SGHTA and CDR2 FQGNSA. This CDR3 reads CASSSLQGSGQYF. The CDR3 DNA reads TGTGCCAGCAGCTCCCTACAGGGAAGTGGGCAGTACTTC.

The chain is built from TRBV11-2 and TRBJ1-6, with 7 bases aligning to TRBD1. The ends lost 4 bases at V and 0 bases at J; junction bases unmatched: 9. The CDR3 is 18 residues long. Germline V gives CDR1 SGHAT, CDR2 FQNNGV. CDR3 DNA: TGTGCCAGCAGCTCCCATAGACAGGGAAGCTCCTATAATTCACCCCTCCACTTT. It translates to CASSSHRQGSSYNSPLHF.

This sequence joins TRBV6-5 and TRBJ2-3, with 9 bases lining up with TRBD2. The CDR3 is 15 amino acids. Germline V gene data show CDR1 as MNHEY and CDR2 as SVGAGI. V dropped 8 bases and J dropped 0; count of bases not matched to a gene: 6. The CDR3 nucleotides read TGTGCCAGCTTTATGCGGGAGGGGAGCACAGATACGCAGTATTTT. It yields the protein CASFMREGSTDTQYF.

CDR3 coding DNA: TGTGCCAGTAGTGGCAGGCGGAACACTGAAGCTTTCTTT. Translated, it gives CASSGRRNTEAFF. The genes are TRBV19 and TRBJ1-1; D unclear. V dropped 5 bases and J dropped 1 base, with 8 bases sitting between them. This CDR3 region has 13 residues. Germline assignment: CDR1 LNHDA and CDR2 SQIVND (reference sequence).

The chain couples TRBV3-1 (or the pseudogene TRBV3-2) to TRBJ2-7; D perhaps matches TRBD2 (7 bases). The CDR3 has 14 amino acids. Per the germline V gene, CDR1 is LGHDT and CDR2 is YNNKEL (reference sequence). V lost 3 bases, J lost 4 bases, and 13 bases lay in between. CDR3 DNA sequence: TGTGCCAGCAGCCAGGGGGCGGGAGATTACGAGCAGTACTTC. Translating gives CASSQGAGDYEQYF.

In DNA, the CDR3 is TGTGCCAGCAGCCGGGGGGCAGGGACGGATTCACCCCTCCACTTT. Protein product: CASSRGAGTDSPLHF. The rearrangement joins TRBV5-6 to TRBJ1-6, with a tentative D call TRBD1 (6 bases). The CDR3 is 15 amino acids. Germline CDR1 and CDR2: SGHDT and YYEEEE. The germline V and J ends were trimmed by 4 bases and 8 bases, with 16 bases remaining between them.

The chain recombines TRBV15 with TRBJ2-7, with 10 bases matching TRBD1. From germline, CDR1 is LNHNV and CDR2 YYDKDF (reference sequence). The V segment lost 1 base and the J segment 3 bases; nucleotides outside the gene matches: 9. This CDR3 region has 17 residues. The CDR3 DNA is TGTGCCACCAGCAGAGGAGGGACAGGGGATATTCTCTACGAGCAGTACTTC. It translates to CATSRGGTGDILYEQYF.

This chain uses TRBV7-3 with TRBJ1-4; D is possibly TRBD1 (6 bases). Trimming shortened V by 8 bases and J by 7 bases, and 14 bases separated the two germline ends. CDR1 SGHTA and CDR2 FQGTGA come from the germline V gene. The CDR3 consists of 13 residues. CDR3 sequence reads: CASAQGEGEKLFF. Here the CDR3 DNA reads TGTGCCAGCGCACAGGGTGAGGGTGAAAAACTGTTTTTT.

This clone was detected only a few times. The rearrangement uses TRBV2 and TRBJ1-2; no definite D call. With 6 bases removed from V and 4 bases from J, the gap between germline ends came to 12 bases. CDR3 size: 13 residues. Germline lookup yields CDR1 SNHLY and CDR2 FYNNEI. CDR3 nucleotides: TGTGCCAGCAGCGATTCGTCCGGCTATGGCTACACCTTC. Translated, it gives CASSDSSGYGYTF.

CDR3 DNA sequence: TGTGCCAGTACCACGACTAGCGGGGTCACAGATACGCAGTATTTT. It specifies CASTTTSGVTDTQYF. The chain is built from TRBV19 and TRBJ2-3; 11 bases are shared with TRBD2. The CDR3 is 15 amino acids. V lost 7 bases to trimming and J lost 2 bases; unmatched junction nucleotides: 5. Germline-derived CDR1 and CDR2 are LNHDA and SQIVND (reference sequence).

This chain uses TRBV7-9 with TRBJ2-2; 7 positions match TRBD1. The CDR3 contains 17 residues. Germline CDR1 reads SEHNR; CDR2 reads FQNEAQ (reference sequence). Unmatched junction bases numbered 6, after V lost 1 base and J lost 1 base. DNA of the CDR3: TGTGCCAGCAGCTTAGTAACGGCAGGGGGGAACACCGGGGAGCTGTTTTTT. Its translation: CASSLVTAGGNTGELFF.

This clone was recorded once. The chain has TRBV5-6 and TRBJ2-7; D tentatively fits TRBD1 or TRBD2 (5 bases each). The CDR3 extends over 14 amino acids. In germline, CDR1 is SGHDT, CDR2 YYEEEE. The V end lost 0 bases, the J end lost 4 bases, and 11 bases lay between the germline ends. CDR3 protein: CASSLVGAEYEQYF. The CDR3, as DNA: TGTGCCAGCAGCTTGGTCGGGGCTGAATACGAGCAGTACTTC.